The source of this T cell receptor beta chain is a study of Graves' ophthalmopathy and Graves' hyperthyroidism. This clonotype occurred many times. The CDR3 sequence is 16 residues long. CDR1 and CDR2 from the germline V gene are LNHNV and YYDKDF (reference sequence). Trimming at V came to 1 base and at J to 3 bases, leaving 7 bases not matched to a gene. Scientists amplified the TCR beta CDR3 regions from RNA transcripts. Second-round multiplex PCR followed a first-round RT-PCR using HTBI primers. MiXCR, applied by TCRdb to the multiplex PCR reads, yields one record per CDR3 protein. Among about 640,000 distinct CDR3 sequences listed, under 50% were seen once.

The source material was peripheral blood. This receptor was obtained from an adult man with Graves' ophthalmopathy. This chain joins TRBV15 and TRBJ2-5, with 8 nucleotides matching TRBD2. For the CDR3, the DNA is TGTGCCACCAGCAGAGTCGGCGGGGGGAGGAAAGAGACCCAGTACTTC. It encodes CATSRVGGGRKETQYF. The variable domain in full, completed from reference TRBV15 and TRBJ2-5, reads DAMVIQNPRYQVTQFGKPVTLSCSQTLNHNVMYWYQQKSSQAPKLLFHYYDKDFNNEADTPDNFQSRRPNTSFCFLDIRSPGLGDTAMYLCATSRVGGGRKETQYFGPGTRLLVL.